This entry is about one T cell receptor beta chain. Its antigen is as yet unknown. Each CD8 memory set brought CD45RO+ cells together with CCR7-negative CD45RA+ TemRA cells. The assay was immunoSEQ multiplex PCR, and TCRdb's table has in-frame clones only and misses some. The sample has a few hundred thousand clones, about nine tenths seen once. The entry originates in a study of shared clonotypes between healthy human individuals. Study observations and caveats: A reduction in generation probabilities was seen for non-shared clonotypes relative to those shared by all four donors. Sampling covered blood only; tissue repertoires likely differ. The small donor group covered limited genetic and exposure diversity.

This CDR3 contains 17 residues. The V gene end was trimmed by 2 bases and the J gene end by 6 bases; junction bases not matched to a gene: 13. Germline CDR1 is SGHRS and CDR2 is YFSETQ. The sequence derives from a man aged 18 to 29 in good health. Material: memory CD8+ T cells sorted from blood. The subset denotes: CD45RO+ cells pooled with CCR7-negative TemRA cells. V usage is TRBV5-1 and J usage is TRBJ2-2; the match to TRBD2 covers 7 bases. The CDR3 here is CASSLIGGSFRAGELFF. The CDR3 DNA follows: TGCGCCAGCAGCTTAATCGGCGGGAGCTTCAGAGCCGGGGAGCTGTTTTTT. Supplemented by reference TRBV5-1 and TRBJ2-2, the full variable domain reads KAGVTQTPRYLIKTRGQQVTLSCSPISGHRSVSWYQQTPGQGLQFLFEYFSETQRNKGNFPGRFSGRQFSNSRSEMNVSTLELGDSALYLCASSLIGGSFRAGELFFGEGSRLTVL.